The next 8 T cell receptor beta chains were all read from a single sample in a study of T cells in Graves' hyperthyroidism and ophthalmopathy. TCR beta CDR3 regions were amplified from RNA transcripts. HTBI primers were used for first-round RT-PCR of the TCR CDR3. Using its own MiXCR run on the multiplex PCR reads, TCRdb lists one record per CDR3 protein. Of 530,000 or so distinct CDR3 sequences listed, roughly 46% are singletons. The sequenced sample consisted of peripheral blood or thyroid tissue (not recorded which). These receptors all stem from a woman in her late teens or twenties with Graves' hyperthyroidism.

This chain connects TRBV7-2 to TRBJ2-1, with TRBD2 as a possible D gene (6 bases). Germline V CDR1 and CDR2: SGHTA, FQGNSA. Trimming took off 5 bases at V and 3 bases at J, with 17 bases between the two ends. The length of the CDR3 is 16 residues. The CDR3 DNA sequence: TGTGCCAGCAGCCCCGGGACTCTTCGCCGCTACAATGAGCAGTTCTTC. This gives the protein CASSPGTLRRYNEQFF.

The rearrangement joins TRBV20-1 to TRBJ2-3; D gene uncertain. Germline CDR1 reads DFQATT; CDR2 reads SNEGSKA (reference sequence). The CDR3 is 13 amino acids. Trimming removed 1 base from V and 2 bases from J, with 7 bases in between. In DNA form, the CDR3 reads TGCAGTGCTAGAGTTGGGCCCACAGATACGCAGTATTTT. Encoded protein: CSARVGPTDTQYF.

This clonotype has a count of ten or more. This chain links TRBV19 with TRBJ1-6; tentatively, D is TRBD1 (5 bases). The CDR3 is 21 residues long. CDR1 LNHDA and CDR2 SQIVND come from the germline V gene (reference sequence). The V end was cut by 5 bases, the J end by 7 bases, with 33 bases between. The CDR3 region is CASSPRRGSDYKLGGNSPLHF. The CDR3 DNA reads as TGTGCCAGTAGTCCCCGCCGGGGGTCCGACTATAAGTTGGGCGGCAATTCACCCCTCCACTTT.

The chain joins TRBV2 to TRBJ1-2, with a possible D match to TRBD1 (5 bases). V was cut by 6 bases and J by 12 bases, with 14 bases left in between. The germline V gene has CDR1 SNHLY and CDR2 FYNNEI. CDR3 length: 11 amino acids. The CDR3 DNA reads as TGTGCCAGCAGAGAGGGGTCGGGCCACACCTTC. Residues: CASREGSGHTF.

This chain links TRBV7-6 with TRBJ2-5; a weak D match, TRBD1 (7 bases). CDR1 SGHVS and CDR2 FNYEAQ come from the germline V gene. The ends were cut back, 5 bases at V and 3 bases at J, with 25 bases in the middle. The length of the CDR3 is 18 residues. CDR3: CASSNRDSEVGGKETQYF. For the CDR3, the DNA is TGTGCCAGCAGCAACCGGGACAGTGAAGTGGGAGGTAAAGAGACCCAGTACTTC.

A single count supports this clonotype. One base away lies a much larger clone, so this may be a sequencing read error. CDR3: CASSSDETGELFF. As DNA, the CDR3 is TGTGCCAGCAGCTCGGACGAGACCGGGGAGCTGTTTTTT. This rearrangement joins TRBV9 to TRBJ2-2; D is ambiguous. This CDR3 has 13 residues. Trimming removed 4 bases at V and 5 bases at J, with 9 bases between. Germline CDR1 is SGDLS and CDR2 is YYNGEE.

The genes are TRBV9 and TRBJ1-2; D ambiguous. CDR3 length equals 16 residues. Germline-derived CDR1 and CDR2 are SGDLS and YYNGEE. V shed 2 bases and J shed 8 bases, with 22 bases lying between them. Written as DNA, the CDR3 is TGTGCCAGCAGCGTTGTAGCGGATCCGAATCTATCCGGCTACACCTTC. Its protein is CASSVVADPNLSGYTF.

Ten or more counts support this clonotype. V and J are TRBV12-3 or TRBV12-4 and TRBJ1-4; D is uncertain. This CDR3 is 13 amino acids long. Trimming cost V 6 bases and J 3 bases, with 8 bases left between them. The chain's CDR3 is CASRSRSNEKLFF. CDR3 DNA: TGTGCCAGCAGGAGTAGGTCTAATGAAAAACTGTTTTTT.